In this sample, the clone carrying this TCR beta chain turned up once. What it recognizes is unknown. The data are from a study of cytomegalovirus exposure and HLA in healthy donors. Study-level points and caveats: Several top significant clusters appeared, in a later analysis, to be linked to common viral pathogens. In terms of immune exposure information, only CMV serostatus was available.

The CDR3 spans 14 residues. Germline-derived CDR1 and CDR2 are SEHNR and FQNEAQ (reference sequence). Trimming left V 7 bases short and J 0 bases short, with 13 bases between. 60 Vbeta and 13 Jbeta primers were used in PCR. TCRdb keeps only in-frame clones here, not all; method: immunoSEQ multiplex PCR. The sample includes some 130,000 clones, around three quarters of them seen just once. V usage is TRBV7-9 and J usage is TRBJ2-7; no firm D call. The clonotype comes from a man aged 25 to 40 in good health and CMV-seronegative. Input material: PBMCs. The CDR3 region has the DNA TGTGCCAGCAACGACCGAGGAAGCTCCTACGAGCAGTACTTC. Protein: CASNDRGSSYEQYF.